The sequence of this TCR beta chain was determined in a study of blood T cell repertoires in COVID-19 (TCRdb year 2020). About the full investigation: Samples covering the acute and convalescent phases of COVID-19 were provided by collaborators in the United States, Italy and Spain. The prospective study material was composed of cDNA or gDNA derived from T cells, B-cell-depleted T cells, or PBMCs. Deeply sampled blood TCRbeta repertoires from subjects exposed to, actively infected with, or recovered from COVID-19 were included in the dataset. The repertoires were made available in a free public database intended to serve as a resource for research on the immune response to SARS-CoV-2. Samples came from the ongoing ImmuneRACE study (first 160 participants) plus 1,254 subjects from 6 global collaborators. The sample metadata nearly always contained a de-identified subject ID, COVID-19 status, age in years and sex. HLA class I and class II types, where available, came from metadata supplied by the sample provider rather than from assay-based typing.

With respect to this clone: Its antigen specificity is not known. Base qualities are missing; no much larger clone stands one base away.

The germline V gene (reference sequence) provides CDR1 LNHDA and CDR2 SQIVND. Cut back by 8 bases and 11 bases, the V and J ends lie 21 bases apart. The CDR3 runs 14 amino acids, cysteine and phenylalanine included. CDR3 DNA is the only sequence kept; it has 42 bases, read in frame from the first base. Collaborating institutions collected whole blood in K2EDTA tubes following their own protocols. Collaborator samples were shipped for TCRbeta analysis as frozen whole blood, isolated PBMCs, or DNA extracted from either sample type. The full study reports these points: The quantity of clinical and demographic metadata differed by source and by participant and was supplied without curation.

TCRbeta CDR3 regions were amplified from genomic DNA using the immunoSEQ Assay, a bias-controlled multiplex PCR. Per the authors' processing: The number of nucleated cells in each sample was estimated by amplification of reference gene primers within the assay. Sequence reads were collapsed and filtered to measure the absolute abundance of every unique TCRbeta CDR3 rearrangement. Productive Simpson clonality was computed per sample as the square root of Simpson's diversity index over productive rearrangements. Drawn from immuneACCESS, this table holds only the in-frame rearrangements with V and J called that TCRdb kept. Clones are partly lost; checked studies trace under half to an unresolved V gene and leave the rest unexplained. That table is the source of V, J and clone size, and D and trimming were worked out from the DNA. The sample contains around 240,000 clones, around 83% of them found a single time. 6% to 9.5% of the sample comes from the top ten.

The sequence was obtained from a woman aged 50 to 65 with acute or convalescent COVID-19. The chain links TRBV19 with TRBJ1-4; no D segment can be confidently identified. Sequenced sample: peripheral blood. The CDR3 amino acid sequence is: CASSGAALMKKLFF. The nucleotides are TGTGCCAGTTCGGGAGCGGCCCTAATGAAGAAACTGTTTTTT.